Below are 16 T cell receptor beta chains sequenced from a single sample in a study of cytomegalovirus exposure and HLA in healthy donors. PCR was performed using 60 Vbeta and 13 Jbeta primers. The assay was immunoSEQ multiplex PCR, and TCRdb's table has in-frame clones only and misses some. The table includes roughly 120,000 clones, 55% to 75% detected once. The sample consisted of PBMCs. The source is a man younger than 40 in good health and CMV-seropositive.

This clone was seen a few times. The chain is built from TRBV2 and TRBJ2-3; 8 bases align to TRBD2. This CDR3 contains 15 residues. The ends lost 7 bases at V and 0 bases at J; junction bases unmatched: 6. Germline CDR1 and CDR2: SNHLY and FYNNEI. CDR3 sequence (DNA): TGTGCCAGCACGGGACTAGGGAGAAGCACAGATACGCAGTATTTT. Encoded protein: CASTGLGRSTDTQYF. Variable domain in full (rest from reference TRBV2 and TRBJ2-3): EPEVTQTPSHQVTQMGQEVILRCVPISNHLYFYWYRQILGQKVEFLVSFYNNEISEKSEIFDDQFSVERPDGSNFTLKIRSTKLEDSAMYFCASTGLGRSTDTQYFGPGTRLTVL.

The table lists this clone with a few counts. The chain carries TRBV29-1 and TRBJ2-7; 10 nucleotides line up with TRBD2. J gave up 2 bases and V 4 bases, and 2 bases lay outside the gene matches. In germline, CDR1 is SQVTM, CDR2 ANQGSEA. The CDR3 is 13 amino acids. CDR3 coding DNA: TGCAGCGTTGGGCTAGCGGGAGCCTACGAGCAGTACTTC. This gives the protein CSVGLAGAYEQYF.

This clone has a single count. The rearrangement joins TRBV28 to TRBJ2-5, with 10 bases that match TRBD1. From germline, CDR1 is MDHEN and CDR2 SYDVKM. This CDR3 is 15 amino acids long. The junction had 8 bases not matched to a gene; V was cut back by 6 bases and J by 4 bases. This CDR3 reads CASSRGQGKGETQYF. The CDR3 region has the DNA TGTGCCAGCAGCCGGGGACAGGGGAAAGGAGAGACCCAGTACTTC. Full variable domain (remainder filled in from reference TRBV28 and TRBJ2-5): DVKVTQSSRYLVKRTGEKVFLECVQDMDHENMFWYRQDPGLGLRLIYFSYDVKMKEKGDIPEGYSVSREKKERFSLILESASTNQTSMYLCASSRGQGKGETQYFGPGTRLLVL.

The CDR3 nucleotides read TGCGCCAGCAGCTGGGGACTAGATTACGGTGAGCAGTTCTTC. It specifies CASSWGLDYGEQFF. The J gene is TRBJ2-1, the V gene TRBV5-1, with 8 bases identical to TRBD2. This CDR3 is built from 14 residues. V lost 3 bases to trimming and J lost 9 bases; unmatched junction nucleotides: 8. The germline V gene encodes CDR1 SGHRS and CDR2 YFSETQ.

This chain uses TRBV2 with TRBJ1-3; no clear D gene. The V gene lost 1 base and the J gene lost 0 bases, with 10 bases spanning the gap. This CDR3 spans 16 amino acids. Per germline, CDR1 SNHLY and CDR2 FYNNEI. CDR3 region: CASSEGLVLSGNTIYF. The CDR3 DNA is TGTGCCAGCAGTGAAGGATTAGTTCTCTCTGGAAACACCATATATTTT.

The CDR3 here is CAGSAGGDTEAFF. CDR3 sequence (DNA): TGTGCCGGCTCCGCGGGAGGAGACACTGAAGCTTTCTTT. The chain combines TRBV6-6 with TRBJ1-1; unclear D gene. Germline CDR1 is MNHNY and CDR2 is SVGAGI (reference sequence). The CDR3 length is 13 residues. Trimming stripped 11 bases from V and 3 bases from J, with 16 bases between.

The genes are TRBV5-5 and TRBJ1-4; D is perhaps TRBD1 (5 bases). CDR1 is SGHKS and CDR2 is YYEKEE in the germline V gene (reference sequence). The CDR3 spans 16 residues. Trimming took 3 bases from V and 8 from J, leaving 20 bases between them. CDR3 residues: CASSWGKEGWGEKLFF. In DNA form, the CDR3 reads TGTGCCAGCAGCTGGGGGAAGGAGGGATGGGGAGAAAAACTGTTTTTT.

V and J are TRBV5-1 and TRBJ2-7; 7 nucleotides line up with TRBD1. Trimming took 3 bases from V and 7 from J; bases not matched to a gene: 13. This CDR3 comprises 15 residues. Germline V gives CDR1 SGHRS, CDR2 YFSETQ. CDR3 residues: CASSSGRGGREEQYF. The CDR3 DNA is TGCGCCAGCAGCTCGGGACGAGGGGGCAGAGAGGAGCAGTACTTC.

The rearrangement links TRBV28 to TRBJ2-3; no reliable D call. The germline gives CDR1 MDHEN, CDR2 SYDVKM. This CDR3 has 16 residues. V was shortened by 6 bases and J by 2 bases, with 18 bases between the two germline ends. As DNA, the CDR3 is TGTGCCAGCAGCCCCCCCGGTGAATCCTTCACAGATACGCAGTATTTT. Amino acids: CASSPPGESFTDTQYF.

The chain employs TRBV11-2 and TRBJ2-7, with 10 bases identical to TRBD1. The junction had 6 bases not matched to a gene; V was cut back by 1 base and J by 6 bases. This CDR3 comprises 15 residues. Germline values: CDR1 SGHAT, CDR2 FQNNGV. The CDR3 protein is CASSLAGQGSIEQYF. The CDR3 DNA reads TGTGCCAGCAGCTTAGCGGGACAGGGGTCCATCGAGCAGTACTTC.

This rearrangement joins TRBV28 to TRBJ2-2; D is perhaps TRBD2 (5 bases). V lost 9 bases and J 7 bases, leaving 9 bases between the germline ends. The germline CDR1 and CDR2 sequences are MDHEN and SYDVKM. This CDR3 region has 11 residues. As DNA, the CDR3 is TGTGCCAGTAGGAGGAGCGGGGAGCTGTTTTTT. Translating it yields CASRRSGELFF.

The rearrangement links TRBV6-5 to TRBJ2-7; 10 nucleotides match TRBD2. The CDR3 covers 15 residues. V lost 5 bases and J lost 1; bases outside the gene matches: 5. Germline V gene lookup returns CDR1 MNHEY and CDR2 SVGAGI. The CDR3 reads CASSPSGRGSYEQYF. For the CDR3, the DNA is TGTGCCAGCAGTCCTAGCGGGAGAGGGTCCTACGAGCAGTACTTC.

The J gene is TRBJ2-3, the V gene TRBV10-3, with 7 bases identical to TRBD2. CDR1 is ENHRY, CDR2 SYGVKD, per germline. This CDR3 spans 16 amino acids. V shed 4 bases, J shed 4 bases, and the junction held 11 bases outside the gene matches. In nucleotides, the CDR3 is TGTGCCATCAGTGGGGGAGCGGGAAGGGTCCCAGATACGCAGTATTTT. Translated, it gives CAISGGAGRVPDTQYF.

The rearrangement uses TRBV5-1 and TRBJ2-1; 8 nucleotides match TRBD2. With V trimmed by 3 bases and J by 6 bases, 8 bases remained unmatched. Looked up from germline, CDR1 is SGHRS and CDR2 is YFSETQ. The CDR3 totals 15 residues. The CDR3 coding sequence is TGCGCCAGCAGCTCGAGCGGGAGTGCAGGCAATGAGCAGTTCTTC. Translated, it gives CASSSSGSAGNEQFF.

This clone was counted between two and nine times. Different DNA sequences within this sample yield the same CDR3. The chain links TRBV7-8 to TRBJ2-7; tentative D call: TRBD1 (7 bases). Germline V gene lookup returns CDR1 SGHVS and CDR2 FQNEAQ. This CDR3 has 14 residues. V was clipped by 5 bases and J by 0 bases, with 11 bases between them. The CDR3 DNA sequence: TGTGCCAGCAGCCCGCGGGACAGCTCCTACGAGCAGTACTTC. Amino acid sequence: CASSPRDSSYEQYF.

This clone was recorded only once. The chain joins TRBV14 to TRBJ2-3; 11 bases map to TRBD1. J lost 2 bases, V lost 2 bases, and 18 bases had no gene match. This CDR3 has 21 residues. The germline V gene has CDR1 SGHDN and CDR2 FVKESK. The CDR3 loop reads CASSQYLTGQGEEHLTDTQYF. CDR3 bases: TGTGCCAGCAGCCAATATCTCACGGGACAGGGGGAAGAACACCTCACAGATACGCAGTATTTT.